Listed below are T cell receptor beta chains from one sample, sequenced in a study of T cells in Graves' hyperthyroidism and ophthalmopathy. TCRdb reanalysed the multiplex PCR reads using MiXCR and keeps one entry per CDR3 protein. Among a few hundred thousand distinct CDR3 sequences listed, 17% were seen once. The specimen was blood. The source of these receptors is a young woman with Graves' ophthalmopathy. Each CDR3 is given with its conserved first and last residue. A D gene is named only where the DNA matches it firmly. Rows give clone size only sometimes, using once, few, many, or a class for an expanded clone.

TRBJ1-2 | 13 | . | TRBV27 | . | TGTGCCAGCAGTTTCGGCATAAACTATGGCTACACCTTC | CASSFGINYGYTF
TRBJ1-3 | 17 | . | TRBV7-9 | . | TGTGCCAGCAGCTTAGGGTCGGCCAGAACCTCTGGAAACACCATATATTTT | CASSLGSARTSGNTIYF
TRBJ2-7 | 15 | many | TRBV28 | . | TGTGCCAGCTCCACTGTAGGGGTAAGCTCCTACGAGCAGTACTTC | CASSTVGVSSYEQYF
TRBJ2-7 | 19 | many | TRBV12-3/TRBV12-4 | TRBD2 | TGTGCCAGCCCAGAAGGACTAGCGGGGATTCCACGGCTAAGCTACGAGCAGTACTTC | CASPEGLAGIPRLSYEQYF
TRBJ2-3 | 17 | many | TRBV7-3 | . | TGTGCCAGCAGCTTAACCCACGGGGTGACTAGCACAGATACGCAGTATTTT | CASSLTHGVTSTDTQYF
TRBJ1-2 | 15 | many | TRBV2 | TRBD1 | TGTGCCAGCAGTGGTCCAGGGGGGGTATGGTATGGCTACACCTTC | CASSGPGGVWYGYTF
TRBJ2-5 | 17 | many | TRBV7-2 | . | TGTGCCAGCAGCTCCAACCCCCCCGGGTGGGGGCGGGAGACCCAGTACTTC | CASSSNPPGWGRETQYF
TRBJ2-1 | 16 | . | TRBV4-1 | TRBD2 | TGCGCCAGCAGCCAAGGGCCTCCGGGACTAGCGGAGGAGCAGTTCTTC | CASSQGPPGLAEEQFF
TRBJ2-2 | 15 | many | TRBV5-1 | . | TGCGCCAGCAGCTTGTCCGCAGGGTTAACCGGGGAGCTGTTTTTT | CASSLSAGLTGELFF
TRBJ1-1 | 14 | few | TRBV29-1 | . | TGCAGCGTTGAGGCCAGGGGAGTAAACACTGAAGCTTTCTTT | CSVEARGVNTEAFF
TRBJ1-2 | 13 | many | TRBV28 | TRBD1 | TGTGCCAGCAGTTTCGGACAGGTATATGGCTACACCTTC | CASSFGQVYGYTF
TRBJ2-7 | 16 | few | TRBV7-8 | . | TGTGCCAGCAGCTTAGCCGGGGGGACAGCCTCCTACGAGCAGTACTTC | CASSLAGGTASYEQYF
TRBJ2-7 | 14 | many | TRBV12-3/TRBV12-4 | . | TGTGCCAGCAGGCCGCGGGACCGACGGGACGAGCAGTACTTC | CASRPRDRRDEQYF
TRBJ1-3 | 15 | many | TRBV12-3/TRBV12-4 | . | TGTGCCAGTTATAACAGGGTCTCGTCTGGAAACACCATATATTTT | CASYNRVSSGNTIYF
TRBJ1-1 | 16 | . | TRBV18 | TRBD1 | TGTGCCAGCTCACCAACGCAGGGGGCAGGGAACACTGAAGCTTTCTTT | CASSPTQGAGNTEAFF